The 25 T cell receptor beta chains below were found in one sample sequenced in a study of T cell changes during pregnancy in multiple sclerosis. The assay was immunoSEQ multiplex PCR, and TCRdb's table has in-frame clones only and misses some. The sample lists roughly 85,000 clones; roughly nine tenths were seen once. This sample comprised peripheral blood, obtained in the first trimester of pregnancy. These receptors were collected from a female donor with multiple sclerosis, enrolled in a pregnancy study.

This chain joins TRBV11-3 and TRBJ1-1; D is uncertain. In germline, CDR1 is SGHNT, CDR2 YENEEA. This CDR3 is built from 13 residues. The germline V and J ends were trimmed by 1 base and 7 bases, with 10 bases remaining between them. CDR3 in DNA: TGTGCCAGCAGCTTAGCCCGAGGGAATGAAGCTTTCTTT. It yields the protein CASSLARGNEAFF.

The chain has TRBV7-9 and TRBJ2-6; TRBD2 matches at 7 bases. This CDR3 is 19 amino acids long. Germline trimming cut 4 bases from V and 0 bases from J; bases unmatched to any gene: 12. The V gene's germline CDR1 is SEHNR and CDR2 FQNEAQ (reference sequence). The chain's CDR3 is CASSSPIAGVFSGANVLTF. The CDR3 DNA follows: TGTGCCAGCAGCTCCCCGATAGCGGGTGTTTTCTCTGGGGCCAACGTCCTGACTTTC.

The gene calls are TRBV6-1 and TRBJ2-2; TRBD2 agrees at 7 bases. After removal of 2 bases from V and 2 bases from J, the junction contained 8 bases not matched to a gene. The CDR3 runs to 17 residues. Germline V gene data show CDR1 as MNHNS and CDR2 as SASEGT. CDR3 coding DNA: TGTGCCAGCAGTGAAATGGCGGCTAGCGGAAACACCGGGGAGCTGTTTTTT. Encoded protein: CASSEMAASGNTGELFF.

The chain carries TRBV6-1 and TRBJ1-6, with D tentatively TRBD1 (6 bases). Trimming shortened V by 10 bases and J by 3 bases, and 10 bases separated the two germline ends. Germline CDR1 reads MNHNS; CDR2 reads SASEGT. The CDR3 extends over 13 amino acids. This CDR3 is CAIQGNYNSPLHF. CDR3 DNA: TGTGCCATTCAGGGGAACTATAATTCACCCCTCCACTTT.

The chain employs TRBV2 and TRBJ2-2; 8 nucleotides align to TRBD2. This CDR3 contains 16 residues. Germline CDR1 is SNHLY and CDR2 is FYNNEI. The J segment lost 3 bases and the V segment lost 3 bases, leaving 6 bases of the junction unmatched. The CDR3 DNA reads TGTGCCAGCAGTGAGCAGGGCGGGGGGTACACCGGGGAGCTGTTTTTT. Protein sequence: CASSEQGGGYTGELFF.

In its sample, this clone was seen a few times. The chain has TRBV4-2 and TRBJ2-7; 11 bases map to TRBD1. Trimming at V came to 1 base and at J to 3 bases, leaving 5 bases not matched to a gene. The CDR3 extends over 16 amino acids. Germline V gene lookup returns CDR1 LGHNA and CDR2 YNFKEQ. Written as DNA, the CDR3 is TGTGCCAGCAGCCAAGTGATCGGGACAGGGGGCTACGAGCAGTACTTC. Protein sequence: CASSQVIGTGGYEQYF.

This chain connects TRBV21-1 to TRBJ1-2; the table calls TRBD1, which could not be checked here. TRBV21-1 is labeled a pseudogene. The CDR3 spans 13 residues. CDR3 sequence reads: CASSKQVAYGYTF. CDR3 coding DNA: TGTGCCAGCAGCAAACAGGTGGCCTATGGCTACACCTTC.

Written as DNA, the CDR3 is TGTGCCAGCAGCCACCCTTTCCGGGGGGGGTTTTCCTACGAGCAGTACTTC. Encoded protein: CASSHPFRGGFSYEQYF. The chain employs TRBV7-8 and TRBJ2-7, with TRBD2 identical over 8 bases. This CDR3 comprises 17 residues. V shed 5 bases and J 1 base; nucleotides not matched to a gene: 13. Per the germline V gene, CDR1 is SGHVS and CDR2 is FQNEAQ. The full variable domain, rest sourced from reference TRBV7-8 and TRBJ2-7, is GAGVSQSPRYKVAKRGQDVALRCDPISGHVSLFWYQQALGQGPEFLTYFQNEAQLDKSGLPSDRFFAERPEGSVSTLKIQRTQQEDSAVYLCASSHPFRGGFSYEQYFGPGTRLTVT.

The J gene is TRBJ2-3, the V gene TRBV30; 8 bases line up with TRBD2. The CDR3 spans 15 residues. Germline-derived CDR1 and CDR2 are GTSNPN and SVGIG (reference sequence). V lost 4 bases to trimming and J lost 5 bases; unmatched junction nucleotides: 11. CDR3 sequence: CAWMDSGGARDTQYF. In DNA form, the CDR3 reads TGTGCCTGGATGGATTCGGGGGGGGCCCGAGATACGCAGTATTTT.

This rearrangement joins TRBV29-1 to TRBJ2-1; 11 bases match TRBD2. The CDR3 totals 14 residues. Trimming took 4 bases from V and 5 from J; bases not matched to a gene: 4. Per germline, CDR1 SQVTM and CDR2 ANQGSEA. In DNA form, the CDR3 reads TGCAGCGTTGCGGTGACTAGCGGGAACAATGAGCAGTTCTTC. It yields the protein CSVAVTSGNNEQFF.

This chain links TRBV2 with TRBJ1-5, with TRBD1 identical over 9 bases. V lost 5 bases, J lost 0 bases, and 11 bases stayed unmatched. The germline gives CDR1 SNHLY, CDR2 FYNNEI. The CDR3 has 18 residues. CDR3 residues: CASSPIGQGPPSNQPQHF. The CDR3, as DNA: TGTGCCAGCAGTCCCATAGGACAGGGGCCTCCTAGCAATCAGCCCCAGCATTTT.

V usage is TRBV27 and J usage is TRBJ1-5; D perhaps matches TRBD1 (6 bases). Germline V gives CDR1 MNHEY, CDR2 SMNVEV (reference sequence). V was trimmed by 4 bases and J by 6 bases, leaving 19 bases between them. The CDR3 runs 16 residues. The CDR3 coding sequence is TGTGCCAGCAGTTCCCACTTTACAGGGATCAGTCAGCCCCAGCATTTT. This sequence encodes CASSSHFTGISQPQHF.

The chain couples TRBV19 to TRBJ1-2, with 8 bases lining up with TRBD1. This CDR3 has 17 residues. Per germline, CDR1 LNHDA and CDR2 SQIVND (reference sequence). V shed 3 bases, J shed 5 bases, and the junction held 14 bases outside the gene matches. CDR3 bases: TGTGCCAGTAGTATCACTCTTTCTTGGGGACAGGAGTATGGCTACACCTTC. It encodes CASSITLSWGQEYGYTF.

V and J are TRBV21-1 and TRBJ2-3; TRBD2 is taken as the D call from the table, unchecked against the DNA. TRBV21-1 is a pseudogene segment. The CDR3 is 14 amino acids. In DNA form, the CDR3 reads TGTGCCAACGAAGCGGGGACTAGCACAGATACGCAGTATTTT. As protein: CANEAGTSTDTQYF.

The chain carries TRBV7-9 and TRBJ2-5, with 13 bases fitting TRBD2. The V and J ends lost 5 bases and 5 bases, in that order; junction bases with no gene match: 8. Germline-derived CDR1 and CDR2 are SEHNR and FQNEAQ (reference sequence). The length of the CDR3 is 16 residues. CDR3 region: CASSPWTSGSPETQYF. The CDR3 nucleotides are TGTGCCAGCAGCCCCTGGACTAGCGGGAGTCCTGAGACCCAGTACTTC.

In this sample, this clone turned up once. CDR3 bases: TGTGCCAGCAGCAAAACTAGCGGGGGCCGGGAGACCCAGTACTTC. This sequence encodes CASSKTSGGRETQYF. The V and J genes are TRBV9 and TRBJ2-5; 11 nucleotides align to TRBD2. CDR1 is SGDLS, CDR2 YYNGEE, per germline. Trimming took 4 bases from V and 5 from J; bases not matched to a gene: 7. This CDR3 contains 15 residues. The variable domain in full, with the rest retrieved from reference TRBV9 and TRBJ2-5, is DSGVTQTPKHLITATGQRVTLRCSPRSGDLSVYWYQQSLDQGLQFLIQYYNGEERAKGNILERFSAQQFPDLHSELNLSSLELGDSALYFCASSKTSGGRETQYFGPGTRLLVL.

V and J are TRBV2 and TRBJ1-6; D remains unclear. The CDR3 is made up of 14 amino acids. With 6 bases removed from V and 9 bases from J, the gap between germline ends came to 15 bases. The germline V gene has CDR1 SNHLY and CDR2 FYNNEI. The CDR3 bases are TGTGCCAGCAGCCAAGCCCGGTTTATTTCACCCCTCCACTTT. This sequence encodes CASSQARFISPLHF.

V is TRBV13 and J is TRBJ1-4; 7 positions agree with TRBD1. Germline V CDR1 and CDR2: PRHDT, FYEKMQ (reference sequence). After removal of 1 base from V and 2 bases from J, the junction contained 10 bases not matched to a gene. This CDR3 region has 18 residues. The CDR3 region has the DNA TGTGCCAGCAGCTTAGTAGGGCCAGGGGGTTCGACTAATGAAAAACTGTTTTTT. It encodes CASSLVGPGGSTNEKLFF.

This clone came up once. This chain connects TRBV25-1 to TRBJ1-2, with TRBD1 as a possible D gene (5 bases). This CDR3 has 17 amino acids. The V and J ends lost 5 bases and 0 bases respectively, with 19 bases between them. Looked up from germline, CDR1 is MGHDK and CDR2 is SYGVNS. The CDR3 loop reads CASSLNTGGASNYGYTF. The CDR3 nucleotides read TGTGCCAGCAGTTTAAACACCGGAGGGGCTTCTAACTATGGCTACACCTTC.

This clone has just one count. The rearrangement uses TRBV5-1 and TRBJ1-4, with 9 bases matching TRBD1. CDR1 is SGHRS and CDR2 is YFSETQ in the germline V gene. V gave up 4 bases and J gave up 5 bases; unmatched junction bases: 3. CDR3 length: 14 residues. CDR3 sequence reads: CASSRDRENEKLFF. As DNA, the CDR3 is TGCGCCAGCAGCAGGGACAGGGAGAATGAAAAACTGTTTTTT.

This rearrangement joins TRBV16 to TRBJ1-1; D remains ambiguous. The CDR3 runs to 13 residues. The V and J ends lost 1 base and 3 bases respectively, with 6 bases between them. Germline V gene sequence: CDR1 KGHSY, CDR2 FQNENV. CDR3 DNA: TGTGCCAGCAGCCAATGGGGAGACACTGAAGCTTTCTTT. Its protein is CASSQWGDTEAFF.

J is TRBJ1-1 and V is TRBV28; no definite D call. The CDR3 loop spans 12 amino acids. Per germline, CDR1 MDHEN and CDR2 SYDVKM. Trimming took off 5 bases at V and 5 bases at J, with 9 bases between the two ends. This CDR3 is CASSLDGTEAFF. As DNA, the CDR3 is TGTGCCAGCAGTCTAGACGGTACTGAAGCTTTCTTT.

The chain uses TRBV10-3 and TRBJ2-2, with D hard to call. From germline, CDR1 is ENHRY and CDR2 SYGVKD. The CDR3 is 11 residues long. V lost 6 bases, J lost 3 bases, and 2 bases lay in between. The CDR3 spells CAISYTGELFF. Written as DNA, the CDR3 is TGTGCCATCAGCTACACCGGGGAGCTGTTTTTT.

CDR3 coding DNA: TGTGCCAGCAGCCTTGGACTAGCGGGGAGCACAGATACGCAGTATTTT. It codes for CASSLGLAGSTDTQYF. The rearrangement joins TRBV4-2 to TRBJ2-3, with TRBD2 matching over 12 bases. This CDR3 is 16 amino acids long. Germline CDR1 and CDR2: LGHNA and YNFKEQ. With V trimmed by 4 bases and J by 0 bases, 2 bases remained unmatched.

CDR3 DNA sequence: TGTGCCAGCAGCACCGCCGGGACACGGTACTCCCGCTCCTACAATGAGCAGTTCTTC. Translation gives CASSTAGTRYSRSYNEQFF. J is TRBJ2-1 and V is TRBV9; perhaps TRBD1 as D (6 bases). Trimming cost V 4 bases and J 0 bases, with 23 bases left between them. This CDR3 is 19 amino acids long. CDR1 and CDR2 from the germline V gene are SGDLS and YYNGEE.